Described below is a single T cell receptor beta chain sequence and its context. Its antigen is unknown. This record belongs to a study of vaccination and CD4 T cells after COVID-19. At the level of the study: Stimulation used overlapping spike peptides from SARS-CoV-2, HCoV-NL63, HCoV-OC43 and HCoV-229E. Study-wide points: It was observed that, in convalescent patients, a median about 90% of reactive clones arose only post-vaccination.

The treatment denotes: roughly ten-day PBMC culture with coronavirus spike peptide pools or control peptides (ViraFEST assay). The germline gives CDR1 MDHEN, CDR2 SYDVKM. With 6 bases removed from V and 0 bases from J, the gap between germline ends came to 11 bases. CDR3 size: 14 residues. Cultured CD4+ T-cell DNA underwent Oncomine TCR Beta short-read sequencing. TCRdb re-called the PCR reads with MiXCR, one entry per CDR3 protein. The sample shows around 15,000 distinct CDR3 sequences, around 70% of them seen only once. Material: CD4+ T cells from blood, cultured in vitro. This sequence originates from a human donor who had recovered from COVID-19. The V call is TRBV28, the J call TRBJ1-1, with D unresolved. The CDR3 DNA reads as TGTGCCAGCAGCCTCCAAAGGATGAACACTGAAGCTTTCTTT. Residues: CASSLQRMNTEAFF.